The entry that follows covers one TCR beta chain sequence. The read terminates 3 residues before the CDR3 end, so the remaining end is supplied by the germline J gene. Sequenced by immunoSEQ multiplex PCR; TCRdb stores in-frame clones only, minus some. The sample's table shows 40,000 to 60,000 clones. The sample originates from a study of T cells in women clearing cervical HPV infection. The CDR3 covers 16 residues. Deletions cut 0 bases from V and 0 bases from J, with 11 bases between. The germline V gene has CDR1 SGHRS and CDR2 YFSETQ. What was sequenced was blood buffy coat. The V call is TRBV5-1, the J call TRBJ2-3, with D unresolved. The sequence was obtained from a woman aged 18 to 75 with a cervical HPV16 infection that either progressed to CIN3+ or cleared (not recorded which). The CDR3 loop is CASSLVSSFSTDTQYF. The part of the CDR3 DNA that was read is TGCGCCAGCAGCTTGGTATCCAGTTTTAGCACAGATACG.